This TCR beta chain was sequenced for a study of sequential checkpoint blockade in melanoma. At the level of the study: TCRβ was sequenced from DNA of about 94 pretreatment tumors. Matched biopsies came pretreatment and at week 13 for approximately 21 patients.

Repertoires were generated with immunoSEQ multiplex PCR, while TCRdb's copy carries only in-frame clones and drops some. This table holds 40,000 or so clones, 30% to 35% found once. This clone was seen only a few times. Treatment here: randomized to nivolumab then ipilimumab (arm A) or the reverse (arm B). The CDR3 spans 17 residues. Germline V gives CDR1 SGDLS, CDR2 YYNGEE. The ends lost 3 bases at V and 3 bases at J; junction bases unmatched: 10. Sample: tumor tissue (inferred from file names), taken from a patient given nivolumab and ipilimumab in sequence. The source is a human donor with melanoma. V gene TRBV9 combines with J gene TRBJ2-2; 8 nucleotides match TRBD2. The CDR3, as DNA: TGTGCCAGCAGCGAGCCCCCAGGGACTAGTGACACCGGGGAGCTGTTTTTT. It specifies CASSEPPGTSDTGELFF.